The sequence of this TCR beta chain was determined in a study of T cells after yellow fever vaccination. Study details: Where fractions had low cell numbers, libraries were prepared from them with the SMART-Seq v4 Ultra Low Input RNA kit. Study-wide points: Once the booster was given, most primary-vaccination clones reappeared, at around 96% for CD4 and around 90% for CD8.

Comments on this clonotype: The antigen remains unidentified.

From the 5' RACE reads, TCRdb called clonotypes with MiXCR, one entry per CDR3 protein. The table lists about 360,000 distinct CDR3 sequences, 6.2% of them singletons. With 0 bases removed from V and 10 bases from J, the gap between germline ends came to 8 bases. The CDR3 consists of 12 residues. CDR1 LGHNA and CDR2 YSLEER come from the germline V gene. The sequence was collected from a man aged 25 to 40 who received the YFV17D yellow fever vaccine. The chain employs TRBV4-3 and TRBJ2-3; tentatively, D is TRBD1 or TRBD2 (5 bases each). The specimen comprised PBMCs, sampled 5 days after the yellow fever booster vaccination. In DNA form, the CDR3 reads TGCGCCAGCAGCCAAGACAGGGAGCCGCAGTATTTT. Translation: CASSQDREPQYF.